This T cell receptor (beta chain) was retrieved from a study of T cells in Graves' hyperthyroidism and ophthalmopathy. J gave up 1 base and V 6 bases, and 5 bases lay outside the gene matches. There are 14 residues in the CDR3. Germline lookup yields CDR1 SEHNR and CDR2 FQNEAQ (reference sequence). Graves' hyperthyroidism showing no ophthalmopathy progression within 18 months was considered stable. At least ten counts were recorded for this clonotype. There were TCR beta CDR3 regions amplified from RNA transcripts. A first-round RT-PCR of the TCR CDR3 used the HTBI primer set. TCRdb ran MiXCR on the multiplex PCR reads and lists one entry per CDR3 protein. The sample consists of approximately 430,000 distinct CDR3 sequences, about a sixth of them appearing once.

The material sequenced was blood. The V call is TRBV7-9, the J call TRBJ1-1, with 7 bases that match TRBD1. The source of this sequence is a woman aged 18-29 years with Graves' hyperthyroidism. CDR3 coding DNA: TGTGCCAGCAGACGAGGGGGCGAGAACACTGAAGCTTTCTTT. Its translation: CASRRGGENTEAFF.